Below are 20 T cell receptor beta chains sequenced from a single sample in a study of blood T cells in healthy people across ages. Using a J-beta primer mix together with a sample-barcoded 5' primer, a second PCR was run for roughly 7 to 12 cycles. TCRdb independently ran MiXCR on the 5' RACE reads; one entry per CDR3 protein. The table lists around 1,600,000 distinct CDR3 sequences, 40% to 45% of them singletons. The specimen sequenced was blood. The receptors shown here come from a woman younger than 35 in good health.

The chain has TRBV24-1 and TRBJ2-3; either TRBD1 or TRBD2 may supply D (6 bases each). CDR3 length equals 17 residues. Deletions cut 4 bases from V and 1 base from J, with 17 bases between. Germline-derived CDR1 and CDR2 are KGHDR and SFDVKD. The CDR3 DNA reads TGTGCCACCAGTGACCCTCGGAGGGGGGAAGGCACAGATACGCAGTATTTT. Translating it yields CATSDPRRGEGTDTQYF.

The chain carries TRBV4-3 and TRBJ1-5; D is unresolved. The CDR3 consists of 13 residues. The V gene's germline CDR1 is LGHNA and CDR2 YSLEER. The V end was cut by 0 bases, the J end by 5 bases, with 5 bases between. The CDR3 coding sequence is TGCGCCAGCAGCCAAGATATTGATCAGCCCCAGCATTTT. Amino acids: CASSQDIDQPQHF.

This chain connects TRBV29-1 to TRBJ1-2; no definite D call. Germline V CDR1 and CDR2: SQVTM, ANQGSEA. V was shortened by 5 bases and J by 4 bases, with 11 bases between the two germline ends. The CDR3 has 12 amino acids. CDR3 protein: CSVQEATYGYTF. CDR3 nucleotide sequence: TGCAGCGTTCAGGAGGCCACCTATGGCTACACCTTC.

The chain couples TRBV18 to TRBJ2-2; the D gene is possibly TRBD1 (5 bases). CDR1 is KGHSH, CDR2 LQKENI, per germline. The V end lost 3 bases, the J end lost 1 base, and 6 bases lay between the germline ends. The CDR3 sequence is 14 residues long. The CDR3 sequence: CASSPQGNTGELFF. The DNA of the CDR3 is TGTGCCAGCTCACCCCAGGGGAACACCGGGGAGCTGTTTTTT.

This clonotype was picked up a small number of times. The chain combines TRBV7-2 with TRBJ2-1, with 7 positions matching TRBD2. This CDR3 spans 16 amino acids. After removal of 4 bases from V and 1 base from J, the junction contained 7 bases not matched to a gene. Germline assignment: CDR1 SGHTA and CDR2 FQGNSA. The CDR3 protein is CASSSLGGSSYNEQFF. CDR3 DNA sequence: TGTGCCAGCAGCTCCCTGGGAGGGAGTTCCTACAATGAGCAGTTCTTC.

This sequence joins TRBV25-1 and TRBJ1-6; D not certain. Between the trimmed V and J ends, which lost 3 bases and 2 bases, there was a span of 5 bases. The V gene's germline CDR1 is MGHDK and CDR2 SYGVNS. The CDR3 has 14 amino acids. This CDR3 is CASSDTTYNSPLHF. The CDR3 DNA follows: TGTGCCAGCAGTGACACGACCTATAATTCACCCCTCCACTTT. Looking up the rest from reference TRBV25-1 and TRBJ1-6 gives the full variable domain: EADIYQTPRYLVIGTGKKITLECSQTMGHDKMYWYQQDPGMELHLIHYSYGVNSTEKGDLSSESTVSRIRTEHFPLTLESARPSHTSQYLCASSDTTYNSPLHFGNGTRLTVT.

This clonotype has more than one count but fewer than ten. CDR3 sequence reads: CASSLGQHEKLFF. The CDR3 DNA reads TGTGCCAGCAGCCTCGGACAGCATGAAAAACTGTTTTTT. The rearrangement links TRBV7-9 to TRBJ1-4; a possible D gene is TRBD1 (6 bases). V lost 5 bases to trimming and J lost 6 bases, with 10 bases between them. CDR1 and CDR2 (germline): SEHNR, FQNEAQ (reference sequence). The CDR3 totals 13 residues.

The chain links TRBV29-1 to TRBJ2-3, with 7 bases fitting TRBD2. Germline V gives CDR1 SQVTM, CDR2 ANQGSEA. This CDR3 has 12 residues. The CDR3 DNA follows: TGCAGTCTAGGAGCGGGATGGGATACGCAGTATTTT. Translation: CSLGAGWDTQYF.

In its sample, this clonotype was seen many times. The chain combines TRBV20-1 with TRBJ2-3; no clear D. This CDR3 comprises 14 residues. Germline assignment: CDR1 DFQATT and CDR2 SNEGSKA (reference sequence). The V end was cut by 6 bases, the J end by 0 bases, with 13 bases between. The CDR3 region has the DNA TGCAGTGCACCAAACTCCGCTAGCACAGATACGCAGTATTTT. Translating gives CSAPNSASTDTQYF.

The rearrangement uses TRBV15 and TRBJ2-7, with 7 nucleotides matching TRBD1. The CDR3 is 16 residues long. In germline, CDR1 is LNHNV, CDR2 YYDKDF (reference sequence). The trim removed 0 bases at V and 2 bases at J, leaving 7 bases unmatched. For the CDR3, the DNA is TGTGCCACCAGCAGAGATCAGACAGGGTTCGCCTACGAGCAGTACTTC. Translated: CATSRDQTGFAYEQYF.

This chain links TRBV11-2 with TRBJ1-1; D unresolved. V was trimmed by 7 bases and J by 3 bases, leaving 15 bases between them. The CDR3 is 14 amino acids. The germline V gene has CDR1 SGHAT and CDR2 FQNNGV. The CDR3 reads CASTKLGLHTEAFF. Here the CDR3 DNA reads TGTGCCAGCACCAAATTAGGATTGCACACTGAAGCTTTCTTT.

DNA for the CDR3: TGCGCCAGCAGCCAAGATCGAGGGACCCACGCCTACAATGAGCAGTTCTTC. It yields the protein CASSQDRGTHAYNEQFF. The chain is built from TRBV4-3 and TRBJ2-1, with D perhaps TRBD1 or TRBD2 (5 bases each). CDR1 LGHNA and CDR2 YSLEER come from the germline V gene. This CDR3 is built from 17 residues. Trimming took 0 bases from V and 2 from J, leaving 14 bases between them.

This clonotype was observed a handful of times. The chain employs TRBV3-1 and TRBJ1-1, with D hard to call. Germline V CDR1 and CDR2: LGHDT, YNNKEL (reference sequence). V was shortened by 0 bases and J by 1 base, with 9 bases between the two germline ends. This CDR3 has 15 amino acids. CDR3 DNA sequence: TGTGCCAGCAGCCAAGAGTGGGAAGCGAACACTGAAGCTTTCTTT. Its translation is CASSQEWEANTEAFF.

The chain links TRBV5-1 to TRBJ1-5, with a weak D call TRBD1 (6 bases). Trimming pared 0 bases from V and 0 bases from J, leaving 10 bases between. Germline CDR1 and CDR2: SGHRS and YFSETQ. This CDR3 contains 16 residues. The CDR3 protein is CASSLGAGDSNQPQHF. CDR3 in DNA: TGCGCCAGCAGCTTGGGGGCAGGGGATAGCAATCAGCCCCAGCATTTT. Supplemented by reference TRBV5-1 and TRBJ1-5, the full variable domain reads KAGVTQTPRYLIKTRGQQVTLSCSPISGHRSVSWYQQTPGQGLQFLFEYFSETQRNKGNFPGRFSGRQFSNSRSEMNVSTLELGDSALYLCASSLGAGDSNQPQHFGDGTRLSIL.

This chain links TRBV11-2 with TRBJ2-3; D remains unclear. Between the trimmed V and J ends, which lost 1 base and 0 bases, there was a span of 11 bases. Germline CDR1 and CDR2: SGHAT and FQNNGV. The CDR3 runs 16 residues. For the CDR3, the DNA is TGTGCCAGCAGCTTAGTTGGGAACTCTAGCACAGATACGCAGTATTTT. Its protein product is CASSLVGNSSTDTQYF.

This clonotype was counted a few times. The chain recombines TRBV6-1 with TRBJ2-1, with 10 bases that match TRBD2. This CDR3 has 18 amino acids. Germline V gene sequence: CDR1 MNHNS, CDR2 SASEGT. J lost 0 bases, V lost 8 bases, and 13 bases had no gene match. CDR3 amino acids: CASSPLLAGVGSYNEQFF. The CDR3 DNA sequence: TGTGCCAGCTCCCCGCTGCTAGCGGGAGTGGGCTCCTACAATGAGCAGTTCTTC.

This clonotype has more than one count but fewer than ten. This rearrangement joins TRBV6-2 or TRBV6-3 to TRBJ2-1; no clear D. Trimming took off 0 bases at V and 7 bases at J, with 7 bases between the two ends. Per germline, CDR1 MNHEY and CDR2 SVGEGT. The CDR3 extends over 13 amino acids. DNA of the CDR3: TGTGCCAGCAGTTACTCGACCCCGAATGAGCAGTTCTTC. This translates into CASSYSTPNEQFF.

The rearrangement joins TRBV6-6 to TRBJ1-1; D unresolved. V lost 6 bases, J lost 3 bases, and 8 bases lay in between. CDR1 is MNHNY and CDR2 is SVGAGI in the germline V gene (reference sequence). The CDR3 covers 12 residues. The CDR3 protein is CASRGWDTEAFF. The CDR3 bases are TGTGCCAGCAGGGGCTGGGACACTGAAGCTTTCTTT.

This chain links TRBV9 with TRBJ2-5; the match to TRBD2 covers 9 bases. The germline V gene encodes CDR1 SGDLS and CDR2 YYNGEE. After removal of 0 bases from V and 4 bases from J, the junction contained 7 bases not matched to a gene. This CDR3 has 16 residues. CDR3 loop: CASSVGSSGIGETQYF. The CDR3 coding sequence is TGTGCCAGCAGCGTAGGGTCTAGCGGGATAGGAGAGACCCAGTACTTC.

This chain joins TRBV5-6 and TRBJ2-1; perhaps D is TRBD1 or TRBD2 (6 bases each). The CDR3 totals 16 residues. The ends were cut back, 8 bases at V and 0 bases at J, with 18 bases in the middle. Germline V gene sequence: CDR1 SGHDT, CDR2 YYEEEE. As DNA, the CDR3 is TGTGCCAGTCTCTTTGGGGGGCGGAGCTCCTACAATGAGCAGTTCTTC. Protein: CASLFGGRSSYNEQFF.